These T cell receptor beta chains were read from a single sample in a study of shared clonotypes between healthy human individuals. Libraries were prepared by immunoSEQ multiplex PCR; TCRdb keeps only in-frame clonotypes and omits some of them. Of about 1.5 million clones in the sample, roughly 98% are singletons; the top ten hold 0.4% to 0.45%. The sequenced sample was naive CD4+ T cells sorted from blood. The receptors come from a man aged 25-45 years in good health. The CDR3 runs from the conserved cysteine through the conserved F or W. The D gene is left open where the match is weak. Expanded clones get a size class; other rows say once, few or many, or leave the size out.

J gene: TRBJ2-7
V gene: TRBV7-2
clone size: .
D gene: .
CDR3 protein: CASSPLWGGYSYEQYF
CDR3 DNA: TGTGCCAGCAGTCCCCTTTGGGGGGGCTATAGCTACGAGCAGTACTTC

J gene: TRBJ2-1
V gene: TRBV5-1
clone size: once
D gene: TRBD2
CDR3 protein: CASSLIGSAGGVNEQFF
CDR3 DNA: TGCGCCAGCAGCTTAATTGGTTCGGCGGGAGGGGTCAATGAGCAGTTCTTC

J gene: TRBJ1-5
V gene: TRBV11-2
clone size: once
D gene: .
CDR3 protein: CASSLGRVEPQHF
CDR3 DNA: TGTGCCAGCAGCTTAGGCAGGGTTGAGCCCCAGCATTTT

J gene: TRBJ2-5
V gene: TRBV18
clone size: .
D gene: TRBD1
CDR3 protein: CASSPYRGEEETQYF
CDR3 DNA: TGTGCCAGCTCACCTTACAGGGGGGAAGAGGAGACCCAGTACTTC

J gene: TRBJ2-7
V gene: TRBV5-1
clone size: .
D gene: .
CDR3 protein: CASSSRGSSYEQYF
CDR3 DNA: TGCGCCAGCAGCAGCAGGGGTAGCTCCTACGAGCAGTACTTC

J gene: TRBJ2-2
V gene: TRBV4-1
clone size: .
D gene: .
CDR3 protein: CASSHNLGSGELFF
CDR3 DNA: TGCGCCAGCAGCCATAATCTCGGATCCGGGGAGCTGTTTTTT

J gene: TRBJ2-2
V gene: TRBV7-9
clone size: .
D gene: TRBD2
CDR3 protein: CAGRLAGAGELFF
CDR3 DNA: TGTGCCGGGCGACTAGCGGGAGCCGGGGAGCTGTTTTTT

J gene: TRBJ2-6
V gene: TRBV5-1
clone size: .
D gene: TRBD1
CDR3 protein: CASSWGQLVSGANVLTF
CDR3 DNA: TGCGCCAGCAGCTGGGGACAGTTAGTCTCTGGGGCCAACGTCCTGACTTTC

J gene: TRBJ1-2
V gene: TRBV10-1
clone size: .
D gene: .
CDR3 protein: CASSESGGYGYTF
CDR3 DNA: TGCGCCAGCAGTGAGTCCGGCGGCTATGGCTACACCTTC

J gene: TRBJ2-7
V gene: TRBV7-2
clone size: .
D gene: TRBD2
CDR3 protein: CASSLVHSGSIYYEQYF
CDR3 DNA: TGTGCCAGCAGCTTAGTTCATAGCGGGAGCATATACTACGAGCAGTACTTC

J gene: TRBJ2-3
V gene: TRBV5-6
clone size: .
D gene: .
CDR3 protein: CASSLARQYTDTQYF
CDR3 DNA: TGTGCCAGCAGCTTGGCACGGCAATACACAGATACGCAGTATTTT

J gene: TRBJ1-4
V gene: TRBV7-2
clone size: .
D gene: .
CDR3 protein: CASSPSLGWREKLFF
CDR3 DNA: TGTGCCAGCAGCCCCTCCTTGGGTTGGCGTGAAAAACTGTTTTTT

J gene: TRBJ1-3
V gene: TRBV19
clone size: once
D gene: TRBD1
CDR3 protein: CASRSTGAGNTIYF
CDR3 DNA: TGTGCCAGTAGATCGACAGGGGCTGGAAACACCATATATTTT

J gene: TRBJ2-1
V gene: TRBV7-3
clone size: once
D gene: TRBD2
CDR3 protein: CASSLLAGGTEQFF
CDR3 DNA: TGTGCCAGCAGCTTACTAGCGGGAGGGACCGAGCAGTTCTTC

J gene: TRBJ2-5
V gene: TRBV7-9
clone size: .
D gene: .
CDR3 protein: CASSLQRYQETQYF
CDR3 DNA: TGTGCCAGCAGCTTACAGCGGTACCAAGAGACCCAGTACTTC

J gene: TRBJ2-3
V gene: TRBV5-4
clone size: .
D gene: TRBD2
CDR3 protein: CASSLTSDTDTQYF
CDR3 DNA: TGTGCCAGCAGCTTGACTAGCGACACAGATACGCAGTATTTT

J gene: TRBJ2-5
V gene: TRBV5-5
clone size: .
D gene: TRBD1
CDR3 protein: CASSLRQGNTGVETQYF
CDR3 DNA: TGTGCCAGCAGCTTACGACAGGGAAACACGGGCGTTGAGACCCAGTACTTC

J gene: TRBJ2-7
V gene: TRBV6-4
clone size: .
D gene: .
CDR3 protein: CASKLPDLRAYEQYF
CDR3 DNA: TGTGCCAGCAAACTACCGGATCTCAGAGCCTACGAGCAGTACTTC

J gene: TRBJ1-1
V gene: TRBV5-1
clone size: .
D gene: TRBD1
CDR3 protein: CASSQQGYEAFF
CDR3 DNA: TGCGCCAGCAGCCAACAGGGGTACGAAGCTTTCTTT

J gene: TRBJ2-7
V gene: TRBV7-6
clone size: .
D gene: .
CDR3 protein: CASSLARGDKTYEQYF
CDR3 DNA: TGTGCCAGCAGCTTAGCGAGGGGTGACAAAACCTACGAGCAGTACTTC

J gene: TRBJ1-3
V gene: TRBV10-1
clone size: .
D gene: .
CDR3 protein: CATQQGNTIYF
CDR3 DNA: TGCGCCACCCAGCAGGGAAACACCATATATTTT

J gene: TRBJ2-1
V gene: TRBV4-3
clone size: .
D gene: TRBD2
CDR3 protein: CASSRTSHNPDEQFF
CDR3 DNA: TGCGCCAGCAGCCGGACTAGCCACAACCCTGATGAGCAGTTCTTC

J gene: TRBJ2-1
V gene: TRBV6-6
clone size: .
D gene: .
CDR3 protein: CASSLYRVSHEQFF
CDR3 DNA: TGTGCCAGCAGTTTATACCGGGTCAGTCATGAGCAGTTCTTC

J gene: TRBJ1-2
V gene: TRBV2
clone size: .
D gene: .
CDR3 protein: CASSGTQLNYGYTF
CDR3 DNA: TGTGCCAGCAGCGGGACACAACTTAACTATGGCTACACCTTC

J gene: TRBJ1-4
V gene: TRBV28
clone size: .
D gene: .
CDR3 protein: CASSLNRAREKLFF
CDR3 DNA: TGTGCCAGCAGTTTGAACAGGGCGAGGGAAAAACTGTTTTTT

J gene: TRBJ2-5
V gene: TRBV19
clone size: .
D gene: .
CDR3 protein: CASSIARGIGETQYF
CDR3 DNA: TGTGCCAGTAGTATAGCGCGGGGAATTGGGGAGACCCAGTACTTC

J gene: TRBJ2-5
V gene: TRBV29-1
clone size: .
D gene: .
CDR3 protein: CSVGETQYF
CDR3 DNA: TGCAGCGTAGGCGAGACCCAGTACTTC

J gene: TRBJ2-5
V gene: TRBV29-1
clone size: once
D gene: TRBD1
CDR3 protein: CSARDRGSQETQYF
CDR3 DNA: TGCAGCGCCCGGGACAGGGGATCCCAAGAGACCCAGTACTTC

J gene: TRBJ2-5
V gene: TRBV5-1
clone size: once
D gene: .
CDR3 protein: CASSLVAGVETQYF
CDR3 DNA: TGCGCCAGCAGCTTGGTAGCTGGGGTCGAGACCCAGTACTTC

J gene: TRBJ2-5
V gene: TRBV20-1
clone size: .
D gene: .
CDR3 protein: CSASEIETQYF
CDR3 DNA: TGCAGTGCTAGTGAAATAGAGACCCAGTACTTC

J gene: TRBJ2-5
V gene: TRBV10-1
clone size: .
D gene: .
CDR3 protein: CASSEGSQETQYF
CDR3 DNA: TGCGCCAGCAGTGAGGGCAGCCAAGAGACCCAGTACTTC

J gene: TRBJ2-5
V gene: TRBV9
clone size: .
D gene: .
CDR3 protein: CASSLQTGTQETQYF
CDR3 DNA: TGTGCCAGCAGCCTCCAAACCGGAACCCAAGAGACCCAGTACTTC

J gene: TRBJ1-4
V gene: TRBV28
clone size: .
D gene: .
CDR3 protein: CASNEARVANEKLFF
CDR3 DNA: TGTGCCAGCAACGAGGCCCGCGTCGCTAATGAAAAACTGTTTTTT

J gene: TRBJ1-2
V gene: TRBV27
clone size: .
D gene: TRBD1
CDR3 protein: CASSFTGTGRYGYTF
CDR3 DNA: TGTGCCAGCAGTTTTACAGGGACAGGCCGCTATGGCTACACCTTC

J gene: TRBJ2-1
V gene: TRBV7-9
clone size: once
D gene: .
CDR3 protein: CASSRVGVGEANEQFF
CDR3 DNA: TGTGCCAGCAGCCGTGTTGGGGTAGGGGAGGCCAATGAGCAGTTCTTC

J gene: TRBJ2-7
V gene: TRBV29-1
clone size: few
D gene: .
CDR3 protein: CSVEDSHEQYF
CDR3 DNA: TGCAGCGTTGAAGATAGTCACGAGCAGTACTTC

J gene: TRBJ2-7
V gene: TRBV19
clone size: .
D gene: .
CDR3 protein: CASASGTVGGEQYF
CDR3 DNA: TGTGCCAGCGCCTCCGGGACGGTGGGAGGCGAGCAGTACTTC

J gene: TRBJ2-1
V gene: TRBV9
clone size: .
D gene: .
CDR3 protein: CASTPLGASYNEQFF
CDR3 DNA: TGTGCCAGCACCCCTCTCGGGGCGTCCTACAATGAGCAGTTCTTC

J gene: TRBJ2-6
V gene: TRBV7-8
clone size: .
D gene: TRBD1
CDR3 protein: CASSTGQGPSGANVLTF
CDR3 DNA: TGTGCCAGCAGCACGGGACAGGGCCCCTCTGGGGCCAACGTCCTGACTTTC

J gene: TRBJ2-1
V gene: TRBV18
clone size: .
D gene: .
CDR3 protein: CASSPGVTPVDEQFF
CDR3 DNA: TGTGCCAGCTCACCGGGGGTAACACCCGTCGATGAGCAGTTCTTC